This T cell receptor (beta chain) was identified during a study of shared clonotypes between healthy human individuals. Across the whole study: The study drew on two women and a few men aged 18 to 49 as donors. CD4 naive and CD4 memory each took three plates per donor, while CD8 naive took two and CD8 memory one. The study's findings and limits: As a rule, naive subsets had a larger estimated richness than memory subsets.

This table comes from immunoSEQ multiplex PCR, and its TCRdb copy is limited to in-frame clones, with some not included. This table has nearly 2 million clones, about 95% appearing once. This CDR3 has 14 residues. CDR1 SEHNR and CDR2 FQNEAQ come from the germline V gene (reference sequence). Trimming left V 3 bases short and J 2 bases short, with 10 bases between. On this clone: Its cognate antigen is unknown.

Terminally differentiated effector memory CD45RA+ cells were left out of the naive CD8 fraction, which was CD45RO-negative and positively selected for CCR7. V is TRBV7-9 and J is TRBJ1-1, with a tentative D call TRBD1 (5 bases). The sequence was collected from a man aged 18-30 years in good health. The sequenced material came from naive CD8+ T cells sorted from blood. The CDR3 DNA is TGTGCCAGCAGCTTTGGGACGGGAAACACTGAAGCTTTCTTT. This translates into CASSFGTGNTEAFF.